A selection of T cell receptor beta chains follows, all from one sample in a study of cytomegalovirus exposure and HLA in healthy donors. TCRdb's table, derived via immunoSEQ multiplex PCR, lists solely in-frame clones and lacks some. The repertoire includes over 100,000 clones, roughly 68% of them detected once, and more than 0.7% sits in the top ten. Sequencing was carried out using PBMCs. These receptors were taken from a woman in her twenties or thirties in good health and CMV-seronegative. Each CDR3 is given with its conserved first and last residue. The order of the fields is V gene, clone size, D gene, J gene, CDR3 DNA, CDR3 protein. D genes are given only for firm matches. Not every row has a clone size; where given, it reads once, few, many or a size class.

>TRBV7-8|NA|TRBD2|TRBJ2-3
TGTGCCAGCAGCTCCGGACTAGCCGGCCAAGATACGCAGTATTTT
CASSSGLAGQDTQYF
>TRBV6-5|NA|NA|TRBJ1-1
TGTGCCAGCAGTCGGCAGGGTTACACTGAAGCTTTCTTT
CASSRQGYTEAFF
>TRBV29-1|NA|TRBD1|TRBJ1-4
TGCAGCGCAGCGGGACAGGGGGGTGAAAAACTGTTTTTT
CSAAGQGGEKLFF
>TRBV6-6|NA|TRBD1|TRBJ1-1
TGTGCCAGCAGTTACCGGACAGGGATGAACACTGAAGCTTTCTTT
CASSYRTGMNTEAFF
>TRBV7-9|NA|NA|TRBJ1-4
TGTGCCAGCAGCCGAGGGGGTCGGGGCTCGGATGAAAAACTGTTTTTT
CASSRGGRGSDEKLFF
>TRBV7-8|NA|TRBD1|TRBJ1-4
TGTGCCAGCAGCTTATTGGGACAGGTTGATGAAAAACTGTTTTTT
CASSLLGQVDEKLFF
>TRBV7-9|NA|TRBD1|TRBJ1-2
TGTTCCAGCAGCTTAACAGGGGCAGGGGGACACTATGGCTACACCTTC
CSSSLTGAGGHYGYTF
>TRBV2|NA|TRBD2|TRBJ2-2
TGTGCCAGCAGTGGTCGGACGGACCTAGCGGGAGAGGTCGGGGAGCTGTTTTTT
CASSGRTDLAGEVGELFF
>TRBV7-3|NA|TRBD1|TRBJ1-1
TGTGCCAGCAGGGACAGGGGGGGAACTGAAGCTTTCTTT
CASRDRGGTEAFF
>TRBV7-2|NA|TRBD2|TRBJ2-2
TGTGCCAGCAGGGAAAAGTTGAGCGGGGGGACCGGGGAGCTGTTTTTT
CASREKLSGGTGELFF
>TRBV19|once|TRBD1|TRBJ1-2
TGTGCCAGTAGTATAGGGACAGGGATTCGGTATGGCTACACCTTC
CASSIGTGIRYGYTF
>TRBV7-6|NA|TRBD1|TRBJ1-1
TGTGCCAGCAGGAGACAGGGGGAGAACACTGAAGCTTTCTTT
CASRRQGENTEAFF
>TRBV4-1|NA|TRBD1|TRBJ1-2
TGCGCCAGCAGCCAAGATGGGGACAGGGTTCCCTATGGCTACACCTTC
CASSQDGDRVPYGYTF
>TRBV27|NA|NA|TRBJ1-1
TGTGCCAGCAGTTTAAACCCGGGAAGGAACACTGAAGCTTTCTTT
CASSLNPGRNTEAFF
>TRBV6-1|NA|NA|TRBJ1-1
TGTGCCAGTCTAATGAACACTGAAGCTTTCTTT
CASLMNTEAFF
>TRBV6-6|NA|TRBD1|TRBJ2-5
TGTGCCAGCAACCCAGGGACAGGGATGGAGACCCAGTACTTC
CASNPGTGMETQYF
>TRBV6-5|NA|NA|TRBJ1-2
TGTGCCAGCAGTTACACGAGAGACAAATCTAACTATGGCTACACCTTC
CASSYTRDKSNYGYTF
>TRBV28|few|NA|TRBJ1-1
TGTGCCAGCACTCCGACCCAGGGGCCGAGAACTGAAGCTTTCTTT
CASTPTQGPRTEAFF
>TRBV6-1|NA|NA|TRBJ1-5
TGTGCCAGCTTTGACAGATATAGCAATCAGCCCCAGCATTTT
CASFDRYSNQPQHF
>TRBV6-5|NA|NA|TRBJ2-3
TGTGCCAGCAGTGCCTCGATGGCCGGCACAGATACGCAGTATTTT
CASSASMAGTDTQYF
>TRBV29-1|NA|NA|TRBJ1-1
TGCAGCGTCGGGAGTGGAGGGGATCGAATCACTGAAGCTTTCTTT
CSVGSGGDRITEAFF
>TRBV5-1|NA|TRBD2|TRBJ2-6
TGCGCCAGCAGCTTGGGACTAGCGGGACGATCTGGGGCCAACGTCCTGACTTTC
CASSLGLAGRSGANVLTF
>TRBV10-3|NA|NA|TRBJ2-6
TGTGCCATCAGCTCGGGGTCTGGGGCCAACGTCCTGACTTTC
CAISSGSGANVLTF
>TRBV2|NA|NA|TRBJ1-3
TGTGCCAGCAGTCCCCAGGGCAGAAACACCATATATTTT
CASSPQGRNTIYF
>TRBV10-3|NA|TRBD1|TRBJ2-5
TGTGCCATCAGGACAGGGGAGGCAGAGACCCAGTACTTC
CAIRTGEAETQYF
>TRBV7-8|once|NA|TRBJ2-7
TGTGCCAGCAGCTTAGAGACACAGGGGGGGTCCTACGAGCAGTACTTC
CASSLETQGGSYEQYF
>TRBV5-1|NA|NA|TRBJ2-1
TGCGCCAGCAGCTTTTTTAGCGGAACGAACAATGAGCAGTTCTTC
CASSFFSGTNNEQFF